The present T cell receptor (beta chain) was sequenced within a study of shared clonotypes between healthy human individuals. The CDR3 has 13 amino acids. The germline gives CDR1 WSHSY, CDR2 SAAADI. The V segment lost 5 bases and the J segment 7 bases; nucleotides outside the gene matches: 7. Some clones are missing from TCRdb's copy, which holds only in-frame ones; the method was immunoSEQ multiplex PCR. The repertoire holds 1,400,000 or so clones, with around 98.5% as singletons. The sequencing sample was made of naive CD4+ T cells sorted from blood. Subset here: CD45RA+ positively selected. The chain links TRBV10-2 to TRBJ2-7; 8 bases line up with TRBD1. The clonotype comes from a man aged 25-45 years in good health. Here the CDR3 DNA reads TGCGCCAGCAGTTTGCAGGGGGCGGGAGAGCAGTACTTC. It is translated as CASSLQGAGEQYF.